This T cell receptor (beta chain) came from a study of T cell clonotyping in hematopoietic cell transplantation. Study findings and constraints: After transplant, recipient diversity fell while pathologically expanded clonotypes grew through day 180. Few recipient clonotypes overlapped donors; over 97% were de novo at given depth.

Germline V gives CDR1 MRHNA, CDR2 SNTAGT. The CDR3 runs 8 residues. A remark on this clone: Its antigen is still unknown.

Method: immunoSEQ multiplex PCR; TCRdb's copy keeps in-frame clones and lacks some. The data contain tens of thousands of clones, around 94% of them singletons. Sequenced: peripheral blood mononuclear cells. The origin of this receptor is a woman aged 50 to 60 in good health. Some clones in this sample may be carry-over from other donors' samples. The gene calls are TRBV6-4 and TRBJ2-2, with D hard to call. CDR3 sequence reads: CCTGELFF. CDR3 in DNA: TGTTGCACCGGGGAGCTGTTTTTT.